This T cell receptor (beta chain) was retrieved from a study of cytomegalovirus exposure and HLA in healthy donors. Study conclusions and caveats: A later analysis found TCR association rates differed by HLA locus, highest for DRB1 and lowest for HLA-C. Cytomegalovirus-associated status was assigned to about 170 TCR beta chains.

V was pared by 4 bases and J by 2 bases, with 6 bases of the junction left unmatched. Germline CDR1 and CDR2: SGHVS and FNYEAQ. The CDR3 spans 16 residues. PCR amplification relied on 60 Vbeta primers (plus 13 Jbeta primers). The method was immunoSEQ multiplex PCR; TCRdb's version includes in-frame clones alone and lacks a portion of them. The listing contains roughly 34,000 clones. In the case of this clone: Its matching antigen is unknown.

The sample taken for sequencing was PBMCs. This clonotype was obtained from a man in his forties in good health and CMV-seronegative. This sequence joins TRBV7-6 and TRBJ2-3; 10 bases line up with TRBD1. CDR3 sequence reads: CASSYPGQGITDTQYF. The DNA of the CDR3 is TGTGCCAGCAGCTATCCGGGACAGGGGATCACAGATACGCAGTATTTT.